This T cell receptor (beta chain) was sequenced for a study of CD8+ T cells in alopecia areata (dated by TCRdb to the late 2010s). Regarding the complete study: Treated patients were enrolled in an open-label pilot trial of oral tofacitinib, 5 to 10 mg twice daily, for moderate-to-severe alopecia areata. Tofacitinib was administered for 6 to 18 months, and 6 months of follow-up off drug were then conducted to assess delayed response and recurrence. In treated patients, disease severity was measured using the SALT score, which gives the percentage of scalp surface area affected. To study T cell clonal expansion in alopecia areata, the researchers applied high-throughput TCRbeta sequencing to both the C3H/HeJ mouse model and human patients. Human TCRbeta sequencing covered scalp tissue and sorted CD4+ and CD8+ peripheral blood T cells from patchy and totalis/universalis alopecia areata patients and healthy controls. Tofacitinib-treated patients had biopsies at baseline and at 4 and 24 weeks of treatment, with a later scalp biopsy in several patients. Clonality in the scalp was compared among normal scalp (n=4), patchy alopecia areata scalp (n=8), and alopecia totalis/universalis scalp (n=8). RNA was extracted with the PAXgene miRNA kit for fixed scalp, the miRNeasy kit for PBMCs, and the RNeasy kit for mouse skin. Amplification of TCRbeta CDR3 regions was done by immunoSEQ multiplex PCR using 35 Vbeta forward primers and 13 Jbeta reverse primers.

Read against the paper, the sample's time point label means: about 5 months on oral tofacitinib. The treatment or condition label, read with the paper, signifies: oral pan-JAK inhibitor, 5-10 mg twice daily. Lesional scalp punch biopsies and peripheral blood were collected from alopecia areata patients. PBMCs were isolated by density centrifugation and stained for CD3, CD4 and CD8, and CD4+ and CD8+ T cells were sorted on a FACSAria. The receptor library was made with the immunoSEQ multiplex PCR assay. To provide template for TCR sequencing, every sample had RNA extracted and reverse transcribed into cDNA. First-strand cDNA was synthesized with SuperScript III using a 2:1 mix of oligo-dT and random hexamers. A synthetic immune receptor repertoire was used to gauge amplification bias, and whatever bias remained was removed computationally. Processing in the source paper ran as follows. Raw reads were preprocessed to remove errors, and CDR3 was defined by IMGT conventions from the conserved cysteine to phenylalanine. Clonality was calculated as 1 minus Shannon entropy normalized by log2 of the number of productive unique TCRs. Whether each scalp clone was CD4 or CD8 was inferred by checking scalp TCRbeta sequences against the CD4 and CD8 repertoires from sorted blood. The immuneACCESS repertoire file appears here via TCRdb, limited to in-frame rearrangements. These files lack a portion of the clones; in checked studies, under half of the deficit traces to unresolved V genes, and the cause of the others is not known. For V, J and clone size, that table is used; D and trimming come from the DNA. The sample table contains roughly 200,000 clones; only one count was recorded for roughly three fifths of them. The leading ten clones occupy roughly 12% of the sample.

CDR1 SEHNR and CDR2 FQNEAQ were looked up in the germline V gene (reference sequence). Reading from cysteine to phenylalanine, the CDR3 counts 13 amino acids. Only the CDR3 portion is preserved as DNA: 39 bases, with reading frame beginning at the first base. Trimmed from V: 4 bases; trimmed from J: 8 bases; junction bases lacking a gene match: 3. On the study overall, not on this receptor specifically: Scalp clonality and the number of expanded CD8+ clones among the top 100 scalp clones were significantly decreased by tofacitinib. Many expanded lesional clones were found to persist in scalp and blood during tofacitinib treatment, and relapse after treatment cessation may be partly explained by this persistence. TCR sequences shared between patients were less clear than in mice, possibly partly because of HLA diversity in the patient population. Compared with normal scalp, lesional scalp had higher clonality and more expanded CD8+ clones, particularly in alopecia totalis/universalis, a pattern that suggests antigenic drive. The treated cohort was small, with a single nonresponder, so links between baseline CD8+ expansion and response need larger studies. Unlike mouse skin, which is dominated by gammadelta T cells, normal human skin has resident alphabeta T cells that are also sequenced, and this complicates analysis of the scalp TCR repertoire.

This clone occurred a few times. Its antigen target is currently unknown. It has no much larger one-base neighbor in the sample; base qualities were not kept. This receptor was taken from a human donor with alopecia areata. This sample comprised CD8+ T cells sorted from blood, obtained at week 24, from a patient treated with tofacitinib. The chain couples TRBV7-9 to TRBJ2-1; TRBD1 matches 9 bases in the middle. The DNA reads TGTGCCAGCAGCTCTGGGACAGGGCATGAGCAGTTCTTC. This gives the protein CASSSGTGHEQFF.